This TCR beta chain came from a study of T cells in Graves' hyperthyroidism and ophthalmopathy (dated by TCRdb to 2018 to 2020). With regard to the full study: Peripheral blood was sampled at the time of initial diagnosis, prior to any treatment. To identify distinguishing TCR V-J signatures, a discovery cohort of about 100 patients was used, comprising 40 to 45 with Graves' ophthalmopathy and around 60 with stable Graves' hyperthyroidism. An independent validation cohort of around 19 hyperthyroidism patients and approximately 15 patients who later progressed to ophthalmopathy tested prospective prediction of ophthalmopathy. For training and testing, the 100 or so patients in the discovery cohort were randomly divided in a 7:3 ratio. The study also compared thyroid tissue and blood T-cell repertoires from about six Graves' hyperthyroidism patients. Once sampling was done, hyperthyroidism patients were given methimazole at a starting dose of 30 mg daily, whereas ophthalmopathy patients were given high-dose intravenous methylprednisolone. TCR Vbeta CDR3 sequencing of approximately 140 peripheral blood samples (approximately 44 ophthalmopathy, about 80 hyperthyroidism and around 17 progressor patients) is reported in the paper. What the research found in general, with its limitations: No statistical method was used to set the sample size in advance, and investigators knew the group allocation. Ophthalmopathy was separated from stable hyperthyroidism by a 13 V-J signature model, with roughly 88% sensitivity and approximately 81% specificity obtained in cross-validation and 80%/75% obtained in testing. In validation, progression to ophthalmopathy was predicted by the model with nearly 71% sensitivity and 72% to 85% specificity, a median of about 6.8 months before onset. Most expanded thyroid clonotypes (frequency above 0.001) were also detected in blood, suggesting blood repertoires may reflect thyroid immune responses.

The hyperthyroidism patients were between 18 and 65 years old and newly diagnosed, with a disease duration of less than 2 months. Any patient with an uncontrolled infection, another autoimmune disease, pregnancy or lactation was excluded. Clinical symptoms, serum thyroxine and TRAb, thyroid ultrasound, and orbital computed tomography formed the basis for the diagnoses. Blood from progressor patients was drawn when they were first diagnosed with hyperthyroidism, before any ophthalmopathy symptoms appeared. PBMCs were isolated from about 9.2 ml of fresh peripheral blood by Ficoll-Paque density gradient centrifugation. Progressor patients were first diagnosed with Graves' hyperthyroidism and then developed ophthalmopathy during follow-up. Trizol reagent was used to extract total RNA, and RNA quality was then checked on an Agilent 2100 Bioanalyzer. Comments on this clonotype: Its antigen target is currently unknown. No quality values exist for individual bases; no much larger clone is one base distant.

The TCR beta CDR3 regions were amplified from RNA transcripts. For the first round of RT-PCR on the TCR CDR3, the HTBI primer set was used together with the Qiagen OneStep RT-PCR kit. The libraries were constructed in a second round of multiplex PCR and then size-selected and purified. The libraries were sequenced on an Illumina HiSeq2000 using paired-end 100 bp reads. In the source study's methods: Raw data were processed with SOAPnuke, discarding reads with adapters, uncalled bases, mean Phred below 15, or no exact constant-primer or identifier match. High-quality paired reads were merged using COPE v1.2.5, and each unique nucleotide sequence was defined as a clonotype. MiTCR v1.1 was used to align the clonotypes against IMGT TRBV, TRBD and TRBJ reference segments. Only V-J combinations with frequency above 0.0001, covering 99.2% of repertoires, were analysed. The TCS score was defined as the ratio of F50 (clonal expansion) to E x V (chaos), calculated using BLOSUM62-based TCRdist between CDR3 peptides within each V-J. Welch's t-statistics and random forest reduced approximately 520 V-J features to under 15, which were used in a naive Bayes classifier (R e1071). TCRdb's own reprocessing of the public reads used fastp at Q25 and MiXCR and kept productive beta chains. Each record represents a unique CDR3 protein, reported with the most common genes and DNA among its rows. Clone size and V and J calls follow TCRdb, not the original study. Across this sample there are almost 600,000 distinct CDR3 sequences, with approximately 13% seen only once. Clones ranked in the top ten supply 5.5% to 7.5% of the sample.

The material sequenced was blood. The sequence was collected from a woman under 40 with Graves' hyperthyroidism that later progressed to Graves' ophthalmopathy.

CDR3 loop: CAYGLQDTQYF. The nucleotides read TGTGCCTACGGGCTGCAAGATACGCAGTATTTT. This chain is built from TRBV30 and TRBJ2-3, with an unclear D gene assignment. Its CDR3 holds 11 amino acids, cysteine through phenylalanine. Only the CDR3 DNA is retained, 33 bases long and in frame from the first base. CDR1 and CDR2, per the germline V gene (reference sequence), are GTSNPN and SVGIG. V is clipped by 7 bases and J by 5 bases, and the sequence between their germline boundaries is 10 bases long.